Listed below are T cell receptor beta chains from one sample, sequenced in a study of post-analysis software for immune sequencing data. TCRdb recomputed calls from the PCR reads with MiXCR, one row per CDR3 protein. The sample carries hundreds of thousands of distinct CDR3 sequences, 55% to 60% recorded once. The sequenced sample was blood. These receptor sequences come from a girl aged 2-10 years with multiple sclerosis. Each CDR3 is given with its conserved first and last residue. Each record gives: J gene, clone size, V gene, D gene, CDR3 protein, CDR3 DNA. The D gene is left open where the match is weak. Rows give clone size only sometimes, using once, few, many, or a class for an expanded clone.

j_gene: TRBJ1-2; abundance: -; v_gene: TRBV7-9; d_gene: TRBD1; CDR3aa: CASNSLTGQGALGYTF; CDR3nt: TGTGCCAGCAACTCTCTAACCGGACAGGGGGCGCTGGGCTACACCTTC
j_gene: TRBJ2-2; abundance: -; v_gene: TRBV6-2/TRBV6-3; d_gene: -; CDR3aa: CASSYSESPGGANTGELFF; CDR3nt: TGTGCCAGCAGTTACTCAGAATCCCCGGGGGGCGCGAACACCGGGGAGCTGTTTTTT
j_gene: TRBJ1-2; abundance: -; v_gene: TRBV7-9; d_gene: TRBD1; CDR3aa: CASSSTTDRAVYGYTF; CDR3nt: TGTGCCAGCAGCTCGACAACGGACAGGGCCGTTTATGGCTACACCTTC
j_gene: TRBJ2-4; abundance: -; v_gene: TRBV5-1; d_gene: TRBD2; CDR3aa: CASSVGTSGRAKNIQYF; CDR3nt: TGCGCCAGCAGCGTGGGGACTAGCGGGAGAGCCAAAAACATTCAGTACTTC
j_gene: TRBJ2-1; abundance: -; v_gene: TRBV6-2/TRBV6-3; d_gene: -; CDR3aa: CASSMGVEQFF; CDR3nt: TGTGCCAGCAGTATGGGGGTCGAGCAGTTCTTC
j_gene: TRBJ2-7; abundance: few; v_gene: TRBV27; d_gene: TRBD2; CDR3aa: CASSVTSSPYEQYF; CDR3nt: TGTGCCAGCAGCGTGACTAGCAGTCCCTACGAGCAGTACTTC
j_gene: TRBJ2-3; abundance: -; v_gene: TRBV5-1; d_gene: -; CDR3aa: CASSADADTQYF; CDR3nt: TGCGCCAGCAGCGCGGACGCAGATACGCAGTATTTT
j_gene: TRBJ2-5; abundance: few; v_gene: TRBV29-1; d_gene: TRBD1; CDR3aa: CSVEDRDQETQYF; CDR3nt: TGCAGCGTTGAGGACAGGGACCAAGAGACCCAGTACTTC
j_gene: TRBJ2-1; abundance: few; v_gene: TRBV7-9; d_gene: TRBD2; CDR3aa: CASSPSPWTSRDNEQFF; CDR3nt: TGTGCCAGCAGCCCTAGCCCCTGGACTAGCCGGGACAATGAGCAGTTCTTC
j_gene: TRBJ2-5; abundance: -; v_gene: TRBV5-1; d_gene: -; CDR3aa: CASSNPLETQYF; CDR3nt: TGCGCCAGCAGCAACCCGTTGGAGACCCAGTACTTC
j_gene: TRBJ1-2; abundance: once; v_gene: TRBV5-1; d_gene: -; CDR3aa: CASSLDGRNYGYTF; CDR3nt: TGCGCCAGCAGCTTAGATGGCAGAAACTATGGCTACACCTTC
j_gene: TRBJ2-5; abundance: -; v_gene: TRBV29-1; d_gene: TRBD2; CDR3aa: CSVEDSGLAGAETQYF; CDR3nt: TGCAGCGTTGAAGATTCGGGACTAGCGGGAGCAGAGACCCAGTACTTC
j_gene: TRBJ2-3; abundance: -; v_gene: TRBV15; d_gene: TRBD1; CDR3aa: CATSNGQGATDTQYF; CDR3nt: TGTGCCACCAGCAACGGACAGGGAGCCACAGATACGCAGTATTTT
j_gene: TRBJ2-1; abundance: -; v_gene: TRBV5-1; d_gene: TRBD2; CDR3aa: CASSLGLAGPTSQLYSYNEQFF; CDR3nt: TGCGCCAGCAGCTTGGGACTAGCGGGGCCTACTAGCCAACTTTACTCCTACAATGAGCAGTTCTTC
j_gene: TRBJ2-1; abundance: few; v_gene: TRBV7-9; d_gene: TRBD2; CDR3aa: CASSPKAGGLTEQFF; CDR3nt: TGTGCTAGCAGCCCTAAGGCGGGAGGGCTGACTGAGCAGTTCTTC
j_gene: TRBJ1-5; abundance: -; v_gene: TRBV4-1; d_gene: -; CDR3aa: CASSQEIGSNQPQHF; CDR3nt: TGCGCCAGCAGCCAAGAAATCGGTAGCAATCAGCCCCAGCATTTT